The 10 T cell receptor beta chains reported below all come from one sample, sequenced in a study of STAT5B mutations in CD4+ large granular lymphocyte leukemia. Sequencing was performed with immunoSEQ multiplex PCR; in TCRdb, only in-frame clones are kept and a portion is missing. The sample contains about 33,000 clones, approximately 81% of which appear only once. Sequencing was carried out using CD4+ T cells from blood buffy coats. These TCRs come from a human donor in good health.

This rearrangement joins TRBV5-6 to TRBJ1-1; D may be TRBD1 (5 bases). The ends were cut back, 4 bases at V and 0 bases at J, with 10 bases in the middle. There are 14 residues in the CDR3. CDR1 SGHDT and CDR2 YYEEEE come from the germline V gene. The CDR3 DNA reads TGTGCCAGCAGCCTCCGACAGATGAACACTGAAGCTTTCTTT. Its translation is CASSLRQMNTEAFF. Full variable domain (remainder filled in from reference TRBV5-6 and TRBJ1-1): DAGVTQSPTHLIKTRGQQVTLRCSPKSGHDTVSWYQQALGQGPQFIFQYYEEEERQRGNFPDRFSGHQFPNYSSELNVNALLLGDSALYLCASSLRQMNTEAFFGQGTRLTVV.

The chain couples TRBV9 to TRBJ2-7; no clear D gene. This CDR3 has 14 residues. Trimming shortened V by 4 bases and J by 0 bases, and 11 bases separated the two germline ends. In germline, CDR1 is SGDLS, CDR2 YYNGEE. CDR3 sequence reads: CASSRGKASYEQYF. In DNA form, the CDR3 reads TGTGCCAGCAGCCGAGGCAAGGCCTCCTACGAGCAGTACTTC.

There are a few counts of this clone. This chain joins TRBV7-9 and TRBJ2-3, with D unclear. Germline CDR1 reads SEHNR; CDR2 reads FQNEAQ (reference sequence). The CDR3 runs 14 residues. Trimming took off 5 bases at V and 3 bases at J, with 12 bases between the two ends. CDR3 DNA sequence: TGTGCCAGCAGCCTCAGCACGCCTACAGATACGCAGTATTTT. This translates into CASSLSTPTDTQYF.

The rearrangement joins TRBV7-9 to TRBJ2-1; the match to TRBD1 covers 8 bases. Losses at the gene ends were 5 bases for V and 6 bases for J; bases not matched to a gene: 3. The CDR3 is made up of 13 amino acids. Per germline, CDR1 SEHNR and CDR2 FQNEAQ (reference sequence). Here the CDR3 reads CASSLGQANEQFF. DNA for the CDR3: TGTGCCAGCAGCCTGGGACAGGCCAATGAGCAGTTCTTC.

The gene calls are TRBV9 and TRBJ1-2, with 9 bases aligning to TRBD1. The germline gives CDR1 SGDLS, CDR2 YYNGEE. Trimming at V came to 2 bases and at J to 8 bases, leaving 7 bases not matched to a gene. CDR3 length: 14 residues. CDR3 in amino acids: CASSVGTGYSGYTF. For the CDR3, the DNA is TGTGCCAGCAGCGTGGGGACAGGGTATAGCGGCTACACCTTC.

This rearrangement joins TRBV19 to TRBJ1-2; D remains unclear. Trimming removed 6 bases at V and 4 bases at J, with 15 bases between. This CDR3 spans 14 amino acids. Germline-derived CDR1 and CDR2 are LNHDA and SQIVND (reference sequence). The CDR3 sequence: CASRMGGDTYGYTF. The CDR3 bases are TGTGCCAGTAGAATGGGCGGTGATACCTATGGCTACACCTTC.

This sequence joins TRBV7-2 and TRBJ1-2; the D is unclear. Germline V gives CDR1 SGHTA, CDR2 FQGNSA. V lost 5 bases and J lost 2, with 15 bases in between. The CDR3 is made up of 15 amino acids. The CDR3 DNA reads as TGTGCCAGCAGCCTGACTTACTTGGGGAACTATGGCTACACCTTC. Its translation is CASSLTYLGNYGYTF. The variable domain in full, completed from reference TRBV7-2 and TRBJ1-2, reads GAGVSQSPSNKVTEKGKDVELRCDPISGHTALYWYRQSLGQGLEFLIYFQGNSAPDKSGLPSDRFSAERTGGSVSTLTIQRTQQEDSAVYLCASSLTYLGNYGYTFGSGTRLTVV.

The chain's CDR3 is CATSRERYRGDQPQHF. Here the CDR3 DNA reads TGTGCCACCAGCAGAGAACGTTACAGGGGGGATCAGCCCCAGCATTTT. The rearrangement links TRBV15 to TRBJ1-5, with TRBD1 matching over 8 bases. V trimming: 0 bases; J trimming: 5 bases; junction bases outside the gene matches: 6. This CDR3 region has 16 residues. Germline CDR1 is LNHNV and CDR2 is YYDKDF (reference sequence).

The V call is TRBV28, the J call TRBJ2-4; D call uncertain. V was shortened by 5 bases and J by 0 bases, with 14 bases between the two germline ends. Germline loops: CDR1 MDHEN, CDR2 SYDVKM. CDR3 size: 16 residues. This CDR3 reads CASSPPGFLAKNIQYF. CDR3 sequence (DNA): TGTGCCAGCAGTCCACCCGGGTTCCTAGCCAAAAACATTCAGTACTTC.

The genes are TRBV27 and TRBJ1-2; TRBD1 might be the D (5 bases). V was clipped by 0 bases and J by 7 bases, with 12 bases between them. The CDR3 is made up of 14 amino acids. CDR1 and CDR2 (germline): MNHEY, SMNVEV (reference sequence). The CDR3 spells CASSLSGQLSGYTF. CDR3 DNA: TGTGCCAGCAGTTTATCGGGGCAACTCAGTGGCTACACCTTC.